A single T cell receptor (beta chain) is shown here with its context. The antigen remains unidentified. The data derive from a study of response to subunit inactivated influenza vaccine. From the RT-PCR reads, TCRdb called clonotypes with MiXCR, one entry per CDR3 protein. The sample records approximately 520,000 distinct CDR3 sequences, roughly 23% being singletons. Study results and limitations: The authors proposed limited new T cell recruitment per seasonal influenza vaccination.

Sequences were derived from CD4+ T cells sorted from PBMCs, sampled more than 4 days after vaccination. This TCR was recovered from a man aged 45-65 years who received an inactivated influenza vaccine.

This chain's CDR3 is CASSLADRLGYF. The CDR3 coding sequence is TGTGCCAGCTCCCTCGCGGACAGGTTGGGGTACTTC. The rearrangement links TRBV5-8 to TRBJ2-4, with 7 bases identical to TRBD1. After removal of 7 bases from V and 15 bases from J, the junction contained 13 bases not matched to a gene. The V gene's germline CDR1 is SGHTS and CDR2 YDEGEE. The CDR3 has 12 amino acids.